This TCR beta chain was documented in a study of shared clonotypes between healthy human individuals (dated by TCRdb to 2018 to 2021). Concerning the study at large: The cohort comprised a couple of women and a few men aged 18 to 49 years. For each donor, CD4 naive and CD4 memory were each given three plates, CD8 naive was given two plates, and CD8 memory was given one plate. To increase sequencing depth and limit assay-specific biases, different laboratories used diverse techniques to prepare libraries and sequence TCR repertoires. Between about 0.9 and 9 billion PBMCs per donor were obtained by leukapheresis. Blood TCR repertoires of 5 or 6 healthy adults were deeply sequenced to estimate repertoire size and the extent of clonotype sharing between individuals. General conclusions and limits of the study: Sharing across a few donors was observed for around 5% of naive CD4, over 3% of naive CD8, 2% to 2.5% of memory CD4, and less than 0.45% of memory CD8 clonotypes. Based on pairwise subsampling, the degree of clonotype sharing among donors was expected to be affected by sequencing depth. Clonotypes shared by all four sorted-subset donors showed higher generation probabilities than non-shared clonotypes. Because the study included only a small number of donors, the genetic and exposure-history diversity represented was limited. Larger estimated clonotype richness was generally found for naive subsets than for memory subsets. Sampling was limited to blood, and TCR repertoires in tissue likely differ from TCR repertoires in blood. Rarefaction of sorted-subset datasets indicated incomplete sequencing despite the large sequencing depth.

Using the deep immunoSEQ assay, TCR CDR3 regions were amplified from genomic DNA by multiplex PCR. For each cell subset, the extracted genomic DNA was distributed evenly across all wells of several immunoSEQ 96-well plates, and each plate served as one replicate. For sorted subsets, around 200 ng genomic DNA, equal to tens of thousands of T cell genomes, was loaded into each replicate PCR. The purified libraries were quantified using a Qubit 3.0 fluorometer, sized with a Bioanalyzer 2100, and then quantified again using the KAPA Library Quantification kit. Every immunoSEQ 96-well plate was sequenced on a dedicated single-read 150-cycle Illumina NextSeq 550 flow cell. For the original study's pipeline: Because only junctional sequences without quality scores were contained in the immunoSEQ output, filtering matching that applied to full-length reads could not be performed. Sequences were annotated with PyIR, a Python wrapper for IgBLAST v1.9, and V/J genes and CDR3 were assigned using IMGT germline references. Any read was removed if the V/J assignment was weak (E-value above 1e-6), the CDR3 was missing, or the read contained stop codons, out-of-frame junctions, or ambiguous translated residues. V3J clonotypes were defined as sequences sharing the same inferred V gene, J gene, and CDR3 amino acid sequence. Percentage overlap between repertoires was calculated by dividing the number of shared unique clonotypes by the size of the smaller repertoire. Richness of each repertoire was evaluated using RTK rarefaction, the Chao1 estimator, and Recon v2.1 estimates of unobserved clonotypes. OLGA was used to compute generation probabilities for all TCRbeta clonotypes that the gDNA method yielded from several donors. As stored in TCRdb, this immuneACCESS dataset retains in-frame rearrangements with V and J assigned. A fraction of the clones does not appear; measured against another copy, unresolved V genes explain less than half of the discrepancy, and the remainder lacks a known reason. That table gives V, J and clone size, and the DNA gave D and trimming. For this sample there are fewer than 850,000 clones; about 96% appear just once. The ten largest clonotypes hold under 0.25% of the sample.

As for this clone: Its antigen has not been determined. No per-base quality is available; no much larger clone lies one base away.

For the CD8 naive samples, CD45RO-negative cells were positively selected for CCR7, yielding a CD45RA+CCR7+ population from which TemRA cells were excluded. Healthy HIV-negative adults with no recently reported acute infections or vaccinations were included as donors. All donors were Caucasian adults living in Nashville, Tennessee, USA. After blood collection by leukapheresis, PBMCs were isolated using Ficoll-Histopaque density gradient centrifugation and then cryopreserved in the vapor phase of liquid nitrogen. Purity and quantity of every magnetically sorted T cell population were checked by analytical flow cytometry. Each sorted fraction had its genomic DNA isolated and then quantified by UV absorbance on a Nanodrop 2000c. The sequence derives from a man aged 25 to 40 in good health. Material: naive CD8+ T cells sorted from blood. This specimen's cell subset or site label, per the study, means: CD45RA+CCR7+.

The nucleotides are TGTGCCAGTAGTATGACTGACTACGAGCAGTACTTC. It is translated as CASSMTDYEQYF. The sequence joins TRBV19 to TRBJ2-7; there is no confident call for the D gene. From cysteine to phenylalanine, the CDR3 is 12 amino acids long. The read is trimmed to its CDR3 DNA, 36 bases read in frame from base 1. In the germline V gene (reference sequence), CDR1 corresponds to LNHDA and CDR2 to SQIVND. The junction carries 6 bases between V and J, which are trimmed by 3 bases and 3 bases respectively.